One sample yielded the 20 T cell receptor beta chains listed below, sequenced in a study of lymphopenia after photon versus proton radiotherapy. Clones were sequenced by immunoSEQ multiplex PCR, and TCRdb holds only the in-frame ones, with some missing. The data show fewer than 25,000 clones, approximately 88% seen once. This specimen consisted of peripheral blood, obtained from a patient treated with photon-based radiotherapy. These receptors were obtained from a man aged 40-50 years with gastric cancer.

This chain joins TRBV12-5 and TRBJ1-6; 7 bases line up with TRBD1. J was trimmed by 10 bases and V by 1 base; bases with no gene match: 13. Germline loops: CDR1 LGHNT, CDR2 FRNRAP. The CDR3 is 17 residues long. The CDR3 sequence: CASGLDPGGLVGSPLHF. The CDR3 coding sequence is TGTGCTAGTGGTTTGGACCCAGGGGGGTTGGTAGGGTCACCCCTCCACTTT.

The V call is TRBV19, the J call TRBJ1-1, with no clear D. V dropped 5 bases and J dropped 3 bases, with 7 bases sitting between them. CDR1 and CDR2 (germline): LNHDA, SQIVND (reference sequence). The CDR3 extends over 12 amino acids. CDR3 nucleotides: TGTGCCAGTAGTCCAGCGTACACTGAAGCTTTCTTT. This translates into CASSPAYTEAFF.

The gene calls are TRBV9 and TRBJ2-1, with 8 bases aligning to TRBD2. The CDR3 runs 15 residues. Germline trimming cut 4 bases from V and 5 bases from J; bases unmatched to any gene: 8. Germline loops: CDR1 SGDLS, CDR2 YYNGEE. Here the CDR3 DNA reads TGTGCCAGCAGCATCGGGGGGGCGCCTCACAATGAGCAGTTCTTC. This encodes CASSIGGAPHNEQFF.

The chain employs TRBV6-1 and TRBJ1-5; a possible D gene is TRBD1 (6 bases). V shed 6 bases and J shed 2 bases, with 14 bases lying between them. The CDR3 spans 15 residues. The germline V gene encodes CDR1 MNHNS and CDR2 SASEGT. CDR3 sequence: CASRTGGAGNQPQHF. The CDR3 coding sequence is TGTGCCAGCAGGACGGGGGGCGCCGGCAATCAGCCCCAGCATTTT.

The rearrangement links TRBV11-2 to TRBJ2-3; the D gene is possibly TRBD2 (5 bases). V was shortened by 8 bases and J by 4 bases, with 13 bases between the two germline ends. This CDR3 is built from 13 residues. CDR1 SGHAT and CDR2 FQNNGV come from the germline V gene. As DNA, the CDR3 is TGTGCCAGCCGGGAACCTCGGGCAGATACGCAGTATTTT. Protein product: CASREPRADTQYF.

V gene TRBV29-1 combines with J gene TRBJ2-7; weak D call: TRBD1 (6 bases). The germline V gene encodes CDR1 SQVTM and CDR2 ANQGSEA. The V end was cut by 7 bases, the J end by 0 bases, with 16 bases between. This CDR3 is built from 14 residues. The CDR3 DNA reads TGCAGCGCCCGAATTCAGGGGAGCTCCTACGAGCAGTACTTC. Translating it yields CSARIQGSSYEQYF.

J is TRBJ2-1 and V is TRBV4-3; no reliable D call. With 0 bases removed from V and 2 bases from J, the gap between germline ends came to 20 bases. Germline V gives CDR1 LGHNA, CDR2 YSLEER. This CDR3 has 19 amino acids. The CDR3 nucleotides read TGCGCCAGCAGCCAAGATGAGGCCTCGGGTCAGACCACCTACAATGAGCAGTTCTTC. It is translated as CASSQDEASGQTTYNEQFF.

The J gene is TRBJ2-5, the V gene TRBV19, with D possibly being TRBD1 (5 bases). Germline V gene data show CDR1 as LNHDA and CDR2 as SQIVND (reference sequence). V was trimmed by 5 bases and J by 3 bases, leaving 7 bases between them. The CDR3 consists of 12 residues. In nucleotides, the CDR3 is TGTGCCAGTAGTGACAGCAAAGAGACCCAGTACTTC. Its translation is CASSDSKETQYF.

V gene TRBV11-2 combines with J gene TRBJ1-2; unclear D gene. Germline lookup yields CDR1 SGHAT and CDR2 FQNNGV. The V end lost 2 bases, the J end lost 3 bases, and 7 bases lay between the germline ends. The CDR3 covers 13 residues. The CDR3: CASSLFRDYGYTF. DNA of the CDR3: TGTGCCAGCAGCTTATTTAGAGACTATGGCTACACCTTC.

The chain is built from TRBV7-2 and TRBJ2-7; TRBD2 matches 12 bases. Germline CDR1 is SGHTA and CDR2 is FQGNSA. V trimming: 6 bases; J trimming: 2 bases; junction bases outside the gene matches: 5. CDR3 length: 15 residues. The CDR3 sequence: CASRTLAGGAYEQYF. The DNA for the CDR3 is TGTGCCAGCAGGACGCTAGCGGGGGGGGCCTACGAGCAGTACTTC.

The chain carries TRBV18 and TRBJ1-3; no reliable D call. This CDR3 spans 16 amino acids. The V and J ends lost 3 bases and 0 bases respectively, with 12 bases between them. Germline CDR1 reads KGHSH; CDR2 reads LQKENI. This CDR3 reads CASSPFEARSGNTIYF. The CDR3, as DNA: TGTGCCAGCTCACCCTTCGAGGCGCGCTCTGGAAACACCATATATTTT. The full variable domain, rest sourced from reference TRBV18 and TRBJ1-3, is NAGVMQNPRHLVRRRGQEARLRCSPMKGHSHVYWYRQLPEEGLKFMVYLQKENIIDESGMPKERFSAEFPKEGPSILRIQQVVRGDSAAYFCASSPFEARSGNTIYFGEGSWLTVV.

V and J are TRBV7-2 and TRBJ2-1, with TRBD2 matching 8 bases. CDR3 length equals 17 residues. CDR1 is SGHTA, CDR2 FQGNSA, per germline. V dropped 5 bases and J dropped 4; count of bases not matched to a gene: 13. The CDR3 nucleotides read TGTGCCAGCAGCCACTCGGCGGGGGGCCTATTATACAATGAGCAGTTCTTC. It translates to CASSHSAGGLLYNEQFF.

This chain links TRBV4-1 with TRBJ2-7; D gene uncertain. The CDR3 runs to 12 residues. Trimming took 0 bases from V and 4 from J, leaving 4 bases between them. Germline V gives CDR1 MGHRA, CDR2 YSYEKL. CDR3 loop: CASSQDGYEQYF. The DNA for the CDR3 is TGCGCCAGCAGCCAAGATGGGTACGAGCAGTACTTC.

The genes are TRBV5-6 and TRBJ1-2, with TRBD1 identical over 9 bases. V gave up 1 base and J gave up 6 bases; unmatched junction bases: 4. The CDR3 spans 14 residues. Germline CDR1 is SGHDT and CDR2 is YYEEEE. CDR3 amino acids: CASSLSGTGNGYTF. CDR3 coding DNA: TGTGCCAGCAGCTTGTCTGGGACAGGGAATGGCTACACCTTC.

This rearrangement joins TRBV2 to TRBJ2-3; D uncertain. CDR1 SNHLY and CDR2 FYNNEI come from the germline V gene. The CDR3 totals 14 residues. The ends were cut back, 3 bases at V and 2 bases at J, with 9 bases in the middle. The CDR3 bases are TGTGCCAGCAGTGACGGCCTACTCACAGATACGCAGTATTTT. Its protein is CASSDGLLTDTQYF.

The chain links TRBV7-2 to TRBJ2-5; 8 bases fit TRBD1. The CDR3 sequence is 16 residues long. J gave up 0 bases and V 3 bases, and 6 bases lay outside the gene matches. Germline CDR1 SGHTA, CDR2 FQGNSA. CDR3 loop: CASSFPGQVNQETQYF. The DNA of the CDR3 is TGTGCCAGCAGCTTCCCGGGACAGGTGAACCAAGAGACCCAGTACTTC.

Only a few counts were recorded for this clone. Here the CDR3 reads CASSQTLYTRGYGYTF. The CDR3 nucleotides read TGCGCCAGCAGCCAAACCCTATATACGCGGGGCTATGGCTACACCTTC. This chain connects TRBV4-3 to TRBJ1-2; no definite D call. CDR1 LGHNA and CDR2 YSLEER come from the germline V gene. V was trimmed by 2 bases and J by 4 bases, leaving 17 bases between them. The CDR3 has 16 residues.

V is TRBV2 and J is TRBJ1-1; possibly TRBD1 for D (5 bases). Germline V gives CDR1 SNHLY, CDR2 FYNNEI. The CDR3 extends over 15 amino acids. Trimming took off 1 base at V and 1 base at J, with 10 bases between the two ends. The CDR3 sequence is CASSEDGGKNTEAFF. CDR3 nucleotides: TGTGCCAGCAGTGAAGACGGGGGGAAGAACACTGAAGCTTTCTTT.

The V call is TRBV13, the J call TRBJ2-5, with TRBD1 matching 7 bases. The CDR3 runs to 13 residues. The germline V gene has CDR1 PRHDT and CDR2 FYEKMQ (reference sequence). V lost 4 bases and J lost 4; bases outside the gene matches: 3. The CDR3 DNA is TGTGCCAGCAGCTCACAGGGGACAGAGACCCAGTACTTC. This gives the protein CASSSQGTETQYF.

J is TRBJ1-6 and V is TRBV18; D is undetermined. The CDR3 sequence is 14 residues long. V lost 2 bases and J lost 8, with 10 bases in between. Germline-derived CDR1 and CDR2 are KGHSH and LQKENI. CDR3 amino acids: CASSPRNGDSPLHF. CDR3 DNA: TGTGCCAGCTCACCAAGGAATGGCGATTCACCCCTCCACTTT.